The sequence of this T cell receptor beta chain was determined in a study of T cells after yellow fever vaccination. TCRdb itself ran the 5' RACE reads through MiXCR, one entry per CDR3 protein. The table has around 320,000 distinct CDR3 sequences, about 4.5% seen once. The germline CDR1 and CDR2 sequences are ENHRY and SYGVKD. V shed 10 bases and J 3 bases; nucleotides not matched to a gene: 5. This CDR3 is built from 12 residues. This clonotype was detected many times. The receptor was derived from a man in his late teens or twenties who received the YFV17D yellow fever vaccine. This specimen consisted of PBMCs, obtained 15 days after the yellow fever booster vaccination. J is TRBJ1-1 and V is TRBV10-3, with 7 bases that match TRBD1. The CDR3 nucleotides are TGTGCCACCTCCGACAGGGACACTGAAGCTTTCTTT. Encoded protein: CATSDRDTEAFF.